A selection of T cell receptor beta chains follows, all from one sample in a study of T-cell reconstitution after alpha-beta-depleted transplantation in children. TCRdb fed the PCR reads into MiXCR, producing one record per CDR3 protein. This table holds roughly 150,000 distinct CDR3 sequences, around 10% found once. This material consisted of PBMCs, taken before TCRalphabeta/CD19-depleted stem cell transplant. Receptor source: a boy between 2 and 15 years old with acute myeloid leukemia, due to receive a stem cell transplant. The CDR3 runs from the conserved cysteine through the conserved F or W. D genes are given only for firm matches. The size of a clone is reported for some rows only, either as once, few or many, or as a class for expanded clones.

clone size,V gene,J gene,D gene,CDR3 length,CDR3 protein,CDR3 DNA
many,TRBV9,TRBJ2-5,TRBD1,14,CASSAATGDETQYF,TGTGCCAGCAGCGCCGCGACAGGGGACGAGACCCAGTACTTC
NA,TRBV7-6,TRBJ2-6,NA,13,CASSRGGANVLTF,TGTGCCAGCAGCCGGGGAGGGGCCAACGTCCTGACTTTC
many,TRBV28,TRBJ2-1,TRBD1,13,CATGQSSYNEQFF,TGTGCCACGGGACAGAGCTCCTACAATGAGCAGTTCTTC
NA,TRBV12-3/TRBV12-4,TRBJ1-1,TRBD1,13,CASSRGTGIEAFF,TGTGCCAGCAGTCGAGGGACAGGCATTGAAGCTTTCTTT
NA,TRBV6-1,TRBJ2-6,NA,16,CASSAQPGSGANVLTF,TGTGCCAGCAGTGCACAGCCGGGGTCTGGGGCCAACGTCCTGACTTTC
NA,TRBV3-1,TRBJ2-2,NA,17,CASSQELGRGNTGELFF,TGTGCCAGCAGCCAAGAATTGGGCAGGGGGAACACCGGGGAGCTGTTTTTT
many,TRBV5-1,TRBJ2-1,TRBD2,16,CASSLAGGGRAIEQFF,TGCGCCAGCAGCTTGGCCGGCGGCGGGAGGGCGATTGAGCAGTTCTTC
many,TRBV6-1,TRBJ2-3,TRBD2,16,CASSDRAGGSTDTQYF,TGTGCCAGCAGTGATCGAGCGGGAGGTAGCACAGATACGCAGTATTTT
many,TRBV5-5,TRBJ1-1,NA,12,CASSLARGEAFF,TGTGCCAGCAGCTTGGCAAGAGGGGAAGCTTTCTTT
NA,TRBV12-3/TRBV12-4,TRBJ1-3,NA,15,CASSNSIAAGNTIYF,TGTGCCAGCAGTAATTCAATAGCCGCTGGAAACACCATATATTTT
many,TRBV5-5,TRBJ1-5,NA,17,CASSLGYRMDLNQPQHF,TGTGCCAGCAGCCTCGGATACAGGATGGATCTCAATCAGCCCCAGCATTTT
many,TRBV11-2,TRBJ2-3,TRBD2,18,CASSLKPASGRNTDTQYF,TGTGCCAGCAGCTTAAAACCGGCTAGCGGGAGAAACACAGATACGCAGTATTTT
many,TRBV12-3/TRBV12-4,TRBJ2-1,NA,15,CASSFLASRGNEQFF,TGTGCCAGCAGTTTCTTGGCTAGTCGGGGTAATGAGCAGTTCTTC
NA,TRBV12-3/TRBV12-4,TRBJ2-3,TRBD1,14,CASSLPGGIDTQYF,TGTGCCAGCAGTTTGCCAGGGGGCATAGATACGCAGTATTTT
many,TRBV20-1,TRBJ1-5,NA,14,CSARGVQVSQPQHF,TGCAGTGCTAGGGGAGTACAGGTCAGTCAGCCCCAGCATTTT
NA,TRBV6-6,TRBJ1-1,TRBD1,13,CASSRGTASEAFF,TGTGCCAGCAGCCGTGGGACAGCCTCTGAAGCTTTCTTT
many,TRBV20-1,TRBJ2-7,NA,14,CSARDILGTYEQYF,TGCAGTGCTAGAGATATCTTGGGGACCTACGAGCAGTACTTC
NA,TRBV11-2,TRBJ2-7,NA,14,CASSLDQWGGEQYF,TGTGCCAGCAGCTTAGATCAATGGGGCGGAGAGCAGTACTTC
many,TRBV6-6,TRBJ1-2,NA,13,CASSELANYGYTF,TGTGCCAGCAGTGAGCTAGCCAACTATGGCTACACCTTC
many,TRBV20-1,TRBJ1-1,NA,14,CSAERQATNTEAFF,TGCAGTGCAGAGAGACAGGCGACGAACACTGAAGCTTTCTTT